These 5 T cell receptor beta chains share one sample of origin, sequenced in a study of blood T cell repertoires in COVID-19. The repertoire was sequenced with immunoSEQ multiplex PCR; TCRdb's copy has only in-frame clones and lacks some. The sample lists 84,000 or so clones, more than 80% occurring once. Specimen: peripheral blood. The source of these receptors is a woman aged 80 or over with acute or convalescent COVID-19.

The V call is TRBV11-2, the J call TRBJ1-2, with 8 bases matching TRBD1. Germline-derived CDR1 and CDR2 are SGHAT and FQNNGV. The CDR3 is 13 residues long. Unmatched junction bases numbered 7, after V lost 4 bases and J lost 9 bases. Here the CDR3 DNA reads TGTGCCAGCAGCTCTACAGGGGGGGAGAGCTACACCTTC. Its translation: CASSSTGGESYTF.

The rearrangement joins TRBV10-3 to TRBJ1-1; maybe TRBD1 (6 bases). This CDR3 region has 13 residues. The V end lost 3 bases, the J end lost 4 bases, and 9 bases lay between the germline ends. CDR1 and CDR2 (germline): ENHRY, SYGVKD. In nucleotides, the CDR3 is TGTGCCATCAGTGACGGGACAAGCACTGAAGCTTTCTTT. As protein: CAISDGTSTEAFF.

This sequence joins TRBV7-7 and TRBJ2-1; a weak D match, TRBD2 (6 bases). Germline-derived CDR1 and CDR2 are SSHAT and FNYEAQ (reference sequence). The CDR3 consists of 14 residues. CDR3 amino acids: CASGGPLKENEQFF. In DNA form, the CDR3 reads TGTGCTAGCGGAGGGCCCCTAAAGGAGAATGAGCAGTTCTTC.

This clone was picked up one time. The CDR3 here is CASSHTGLGGGYTF. CDR3 coding DNA: TGCGCCAGCAGCCATACGGGGTTGGGCGGTGGCTACACCTTC. This chain uses TRBV4-3 with TRBJ1-2; D is uncertain. Per germline, CDR1 LGHNA and CDR2 YSLEER. The CDR3 totals 14 residues. V was shortened by 3 bases and J by 7 bases, with 15 bases between the two germline ends.

This clone was found a few times. V is TRBV11-2 and J is TRBJ1-2; possible D gene TRBD1, 6 bases. The length of the CDR3 is 15 residues. Between the trimmed V and J ends, which lost 0 bases and 3 bases, there was a span of 11 bases. Per germline, CDR1 SGHAT and CDR2 FQNNGV. The chain's CDR3 is CASSLERRGDYGYTF. The CDR3 nucleotides read TGTGCCAGCAGCTTAGAACGCAGGGGAGACTATGGCTACACCTTC.